The clone carrying this TCR beta chain was seen a few times. Its antigen is still unknown. Sequencing libraries for TCR beta were prepared with iRepertoire HTBI primers and Arm-PCR of CDR3 regions. TCRdb reprocessed the multiplex PCR reads via MiXCR and lists one record per CDR3 protein. The table has about 540,000 distinct CDR3 sequences, 13% seen once. This specimen comes from a study of regulatory T cells in long-lasting Graves disease. Germline values: CDR1 LGHDT, CDR2 YNNKEL (reference sequence). With 5 bases removed from V and 7 bases from J, the gap between germline ends came to 12 bases. The CDR3 covers 13 residues. Overall study results and limits: Lower TCR diversity was seen in persistent Graves' patients than in newly diagnosed ones.

Described time point: newly diagnosed GD, antithyroid drugs for less than 3 months. The TCR library was made from RNA extracted from PBMCs. The sample was also linked to a second study, of T cells in Graves' hyperthyroidism and ophthalmopathy.

This sequence was found in a man under 40 with Graves disease. The sample here was peripheral blood mononuclear cells (PBMCs), taken at new diagnosis, from a patient treated with antithyroid drugs. The chain is built from TRBV3-1 and TRBJ2-1; tentatively, D is TRBD2 (6 bases). The CDR3, as DNA: TGTGCCAGCAGCAGGGTACGGGGGAATGAGCAGTTCTTC. It codes for CASSRVRGNEQFF.